In its sample, the clone carrying this T cell receptor (beta chain) was seen many times. One entry per CDR3 protein, called by TCRdb with MiXCR from the RT-PCR reads. The table shows more than 550,000 distinct CDR3 sequences, with over 12% occurring only once. This CDR3 spans 15 amino acids. Germline V CDR1 and CDR2: SGHVS, FNYEAQ. Trimming took 5 bases from V and 3 from J, leaving 14 bases between them. The clonotype originates from a female donor in good health, serving as a healthy control. V is TRBV7-6 and J is TRBJ1-3, with D perhaps matching TRBD1 (5 bases). The sequencing sample was made of memory CD4+ T cells from blood. The chain's CDR3 is CASSQLSGHGNTIYF. CDR3 in DNA: TGTGCCAGCAGCCAGTTGTCAGGGCATGGAAACACCATATATTTT.